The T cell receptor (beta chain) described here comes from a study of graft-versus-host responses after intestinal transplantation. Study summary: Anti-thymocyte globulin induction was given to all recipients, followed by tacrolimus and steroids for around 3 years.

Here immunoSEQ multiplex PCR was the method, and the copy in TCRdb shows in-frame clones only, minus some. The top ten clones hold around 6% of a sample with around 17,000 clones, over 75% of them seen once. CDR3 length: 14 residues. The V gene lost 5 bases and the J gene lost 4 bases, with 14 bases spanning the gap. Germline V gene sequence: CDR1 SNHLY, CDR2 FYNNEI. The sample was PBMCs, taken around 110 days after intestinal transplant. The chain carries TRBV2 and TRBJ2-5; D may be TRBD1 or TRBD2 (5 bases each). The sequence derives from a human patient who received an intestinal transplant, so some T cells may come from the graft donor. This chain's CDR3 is CASSPPPRGETQYF. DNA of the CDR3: TGTGCCAGCAGTCCACCACCGAGGGGAGAGACCCAGTACTTC.